The T cell receptor (beta chain) under discussion was sequenced for a study of Graves' ophthalmopathy and Graves' hyperthyroidism. As for this clonotype: Its specificity is not known.

The CDR3 spans 17 residues. The V and J ends lost 1 base and 0 bases respectively, with 15 bases between them. Per the germline V gene, CDR1 is MGHRA and CDR2 is YSYEKL. Regarding the study as a whole: Among expanded thyroid clonotypes above 0.001 frequency, most also occurred in blood. Sensitivity of about 67% and specificity of nearly 75% were achieved by the model that predicted ophthalmopathy progression.

As the template, RNA transcripts were used to amplify TCR beta CDR3 regions. RT-PCR was first run with HTBI primers, then multiplex PCR in a second round. Each CDR3 protein is one row after TCRdb ran MiXCR on the multiplex PCR reads. The table lists approximately 210,000 distinct CDR3 sequences, 25% to 30% of them singletons. Ophthalmopathy was moderately-to-severely active, CAS at least 3, NOSPECS at least 4, lasting under 3 months. The evidence that diagnosis relied on was clinical symptoms, serum thyroxine, TRAb, thyroid ultrasound and orbital computed tomography. This clonotype originated in a man aged 50 to 59 with Graves' ophthalmopathy. The chain joins TRBV4-1 to TRBJ1-1; no clear D gene. Specimen: peripheral blood. CDR3 sequence reads: CASSQASPFNMNTEAFF. DNA for the CDR3: TGCGCCAGCAGCCAAGCCTCGCCTTTTAACATGAACACTGAAGCTTTCTTT.